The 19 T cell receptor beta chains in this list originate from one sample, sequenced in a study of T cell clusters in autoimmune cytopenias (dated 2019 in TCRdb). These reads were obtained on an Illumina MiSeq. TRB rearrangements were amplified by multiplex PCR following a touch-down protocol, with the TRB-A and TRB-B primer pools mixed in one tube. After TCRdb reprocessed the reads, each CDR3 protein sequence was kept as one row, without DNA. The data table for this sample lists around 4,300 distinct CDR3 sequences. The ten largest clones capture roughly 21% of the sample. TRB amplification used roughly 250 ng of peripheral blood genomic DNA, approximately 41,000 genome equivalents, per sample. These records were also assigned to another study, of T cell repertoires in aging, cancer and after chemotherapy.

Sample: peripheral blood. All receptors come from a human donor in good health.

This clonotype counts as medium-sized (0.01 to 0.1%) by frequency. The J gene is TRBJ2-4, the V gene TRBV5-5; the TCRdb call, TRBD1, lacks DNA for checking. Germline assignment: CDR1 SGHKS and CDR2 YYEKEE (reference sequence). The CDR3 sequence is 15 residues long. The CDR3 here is CASSLGLGGGDIQYF.

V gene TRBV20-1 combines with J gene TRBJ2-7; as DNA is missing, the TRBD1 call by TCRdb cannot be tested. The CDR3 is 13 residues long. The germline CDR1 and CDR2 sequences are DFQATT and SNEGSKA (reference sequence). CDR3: CSAREGGYYEQYF.

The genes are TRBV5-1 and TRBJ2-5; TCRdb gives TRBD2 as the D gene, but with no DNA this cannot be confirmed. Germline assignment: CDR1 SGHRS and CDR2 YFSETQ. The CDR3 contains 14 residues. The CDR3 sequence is CASRPNSGLETQYF.

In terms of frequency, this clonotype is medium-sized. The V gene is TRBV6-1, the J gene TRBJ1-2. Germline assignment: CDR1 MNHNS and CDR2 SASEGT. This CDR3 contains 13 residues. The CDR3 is CASSEGGGGGYTF.

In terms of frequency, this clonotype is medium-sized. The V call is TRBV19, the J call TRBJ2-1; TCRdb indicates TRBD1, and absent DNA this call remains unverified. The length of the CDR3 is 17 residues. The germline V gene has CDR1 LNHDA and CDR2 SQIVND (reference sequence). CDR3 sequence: CASSHGQGRSSYNEQFF. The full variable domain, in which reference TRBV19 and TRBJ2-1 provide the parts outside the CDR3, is DGGITQSPKYLFRKEGQNVTLSCEQNLNHDAMYWYRQDPGQGLRLIYYSQIVNDFQKGDIAEGYSVSREKKESFPLTVTSAQKNPTAFYLCASSHGQGRSSYNEQFFGPGTRLTVL.

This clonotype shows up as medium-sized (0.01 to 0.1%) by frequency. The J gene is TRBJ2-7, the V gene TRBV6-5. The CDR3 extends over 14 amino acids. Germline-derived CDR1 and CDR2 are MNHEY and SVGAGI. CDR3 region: CASSQKTSAYEQYF.

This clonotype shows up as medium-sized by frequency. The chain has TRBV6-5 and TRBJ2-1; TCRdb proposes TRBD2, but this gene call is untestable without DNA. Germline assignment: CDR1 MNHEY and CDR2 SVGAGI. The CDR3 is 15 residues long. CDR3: CASSYERGAYNEQFF.

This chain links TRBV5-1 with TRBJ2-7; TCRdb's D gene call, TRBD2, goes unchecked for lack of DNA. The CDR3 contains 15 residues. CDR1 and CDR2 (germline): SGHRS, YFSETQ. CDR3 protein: CASSWTSGAIYEQYF.

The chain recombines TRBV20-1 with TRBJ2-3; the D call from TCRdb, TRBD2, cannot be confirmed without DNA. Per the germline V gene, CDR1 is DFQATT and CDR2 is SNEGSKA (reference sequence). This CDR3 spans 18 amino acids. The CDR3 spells CSARDRRDPAGATDTQYF.

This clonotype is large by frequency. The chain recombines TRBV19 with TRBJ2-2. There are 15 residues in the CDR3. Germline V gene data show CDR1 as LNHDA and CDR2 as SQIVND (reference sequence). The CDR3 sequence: CASSPYPINTGELFF. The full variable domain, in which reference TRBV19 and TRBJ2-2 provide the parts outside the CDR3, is DGGITQSPKYLFRKEGQNVTLSCEQNLNHDAMYWYRQDPGQGLRLIYYSQIVNDFQKGDIAEGYSVSREKKESFPLTVTSAQKNPTAFYLCASSPYPINTGELFFGEGSRLTVL.

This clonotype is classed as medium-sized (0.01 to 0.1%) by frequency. The CDR3 sequence: CATSREGRGVYNEQFF. The genes are TRBV15 and TRBJ2-1; TCRdb's D gene call, TRBD1, goes unchecked for lack of DNA. Germline V CDR1 and CDR2: LNHNV, YYDKDF (reference sequence). This CDR3 is built from 16 residues.

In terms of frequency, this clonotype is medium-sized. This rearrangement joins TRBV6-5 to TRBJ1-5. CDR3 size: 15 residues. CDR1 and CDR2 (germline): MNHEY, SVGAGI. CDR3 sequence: CASSREGGGNQPQHF.

CDR3 protein: CASSYSYGNTEAFF. This chain joins TRBV6-5 and TRBJ1-1. CDR1 MNHEY and CDR2 SVGAGI come from the germline V gene. CDR3 length: 14 residues.

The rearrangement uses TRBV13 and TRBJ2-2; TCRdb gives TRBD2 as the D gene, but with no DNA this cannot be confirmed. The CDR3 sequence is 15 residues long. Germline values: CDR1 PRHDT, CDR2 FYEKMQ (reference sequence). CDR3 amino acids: CASSDSGGGTGELFF.

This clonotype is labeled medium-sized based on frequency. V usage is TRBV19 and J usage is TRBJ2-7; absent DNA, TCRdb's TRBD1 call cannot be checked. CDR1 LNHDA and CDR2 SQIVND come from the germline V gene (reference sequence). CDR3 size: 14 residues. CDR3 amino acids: CASSISDRVNQQYF.

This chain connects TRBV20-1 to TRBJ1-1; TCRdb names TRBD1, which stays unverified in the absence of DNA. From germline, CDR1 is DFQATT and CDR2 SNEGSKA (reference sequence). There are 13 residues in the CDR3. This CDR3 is CSARLDRDTEAFF.

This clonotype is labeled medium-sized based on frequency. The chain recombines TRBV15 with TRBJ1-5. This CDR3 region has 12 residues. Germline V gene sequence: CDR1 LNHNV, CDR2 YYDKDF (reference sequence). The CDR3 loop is CATRTWNQPQHF.

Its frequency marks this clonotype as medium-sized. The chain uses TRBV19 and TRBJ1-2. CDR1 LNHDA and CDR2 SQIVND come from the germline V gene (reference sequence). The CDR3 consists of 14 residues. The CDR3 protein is CASSIDRANYGYTF.

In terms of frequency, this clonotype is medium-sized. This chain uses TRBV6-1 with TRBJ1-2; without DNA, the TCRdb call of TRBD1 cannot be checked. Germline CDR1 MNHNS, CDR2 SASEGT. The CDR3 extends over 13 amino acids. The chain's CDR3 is CASSEQGGYGYTF.